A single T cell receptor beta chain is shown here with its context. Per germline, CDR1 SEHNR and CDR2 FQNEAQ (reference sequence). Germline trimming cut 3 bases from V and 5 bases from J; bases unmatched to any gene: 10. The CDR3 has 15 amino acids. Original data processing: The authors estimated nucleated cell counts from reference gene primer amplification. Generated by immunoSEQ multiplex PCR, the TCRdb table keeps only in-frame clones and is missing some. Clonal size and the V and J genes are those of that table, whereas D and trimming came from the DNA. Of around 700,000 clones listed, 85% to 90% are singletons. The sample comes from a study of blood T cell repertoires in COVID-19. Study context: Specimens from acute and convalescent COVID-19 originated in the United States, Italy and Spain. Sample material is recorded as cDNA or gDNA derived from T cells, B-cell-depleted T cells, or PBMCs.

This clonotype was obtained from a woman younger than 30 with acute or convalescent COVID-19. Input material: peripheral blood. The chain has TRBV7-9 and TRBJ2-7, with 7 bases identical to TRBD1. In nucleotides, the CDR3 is TGTGCCAGCAGCTTCAGGACAGGTGGGAACGACGAGCAGTACTTC. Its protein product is CASSFRTGGNDEQYF.